The 29 T cell receptor beta chains given below trace back to one sample, sequenced in a study of molecular identifiers for immune sequencing clone quantification. TCRdb reprocessed the PCR reads with MiXCR, giving one entry per CDR3 protein. The table lists about 640,000 distinct CDR3 sequences, 15% to 20% of them singletons. Sequencing was done on a sample of naive CD8+ T cells from blood, with Jurkat cell RNA spiked in. Subset denoted: FACS-sorted CD8+CD4-CCR7+CD45RA+ naive T cells. The origin of the receptors is a human donor in good health. Some libraries in this study had Jurkat cell RNA spiked in.

This clonotype was detected ten times or more. The chain couples TRBV6-2 or TRBV6-3 to TRBJ2-7; 12 bases are a match to TRBD2. This CDR3 spans 15 amino acids. Germline assignment: CDR1 MNHEY and CDR2 SVGEGT. V shed 6 bases, J shed 2 bases, and the junction held 5 bases outside the gene matches. The CDR3 here is CASSPRTSGAYEQYF. The CDR3, as DNA: TGTGCCAGCAGCCCGAGGACTAGCGGGGCCTACGAGCAGTACTTC.

The rearrangement links TRBV7-6 to TRBJ2-1, with 7 bases identical to TRBD2. Germline CDR1 SGHVS, CDR2 FNYEAQ. The ends lost 4 bases at V and 6 bases at J; junction bases unmatched: 15. This CDR3 has 17 amino acids. CDR3 sequence: CASSYSIPTSEGNEQFF. CDR3 nucleotide sequence: TGTGCCAGCAGCTATAGCATACCAACTAGCGAGGGCAATGAGCAGTTCTTC.

This clonotype was counted at least ten times. The gene calls are TRBV4-3 and TRBJ1-1, with no clear D. The length of the CDR3 is 15 residues. V was trimmed by 0 bases and J by 4 bases, leaving 12 bases between them. Looked up from germline, CDR1 is LGHNA and CDR2 is YSLEER. CDR3 DNA sequence: TGCGCCAGCAGCCAAGACTCCGGTACTGGCACTGAAGCTTTCTTT. Translation: CASSQDSGTGTEAFF.

The table lists this clonotype with a few counts. The chain has TRBV27 and TRBJ2-7, with D unresolved. The germline V and J ends were trimmed by 0 bases and 5 bases, with 8 bases remaining between them. Germline loops: CDR1 MNHEY, CDR2 SMNVEV (reference sequence). The CDR3 consists of 13 residues. The CDR3 reads CASSLSSNDEQYF. The DNA for the CDR3 is TGTGCCAGCAGTTTATCCTCCAACGACGAGCAGTACTTC.

The rearrangement uses TRBV29-1 and TRBJ2-1, with D uncertain. The germline gives CDR1 SQVTM, CDR2 ANQGSEA. V lost 7 bases and J 4 bases, leaving 11 bases between the germline ends. The CDR3 length is 12 residues. CDR3 DNA sequence: TGCAGCGCCCCCCTAGGTTACAATGAGCAGTTCTTC. It translates to CSAPLGYNEQFF.

This clonotype was picked up many times. V is TRBV9 and J is TRBJ1-1, with D maybe TRBD1 (5 bases). Germline-derived CDR1 and CDR2 are SGDLS and YYNGEE. Trimming left V 2 bases short and J 1 base short, with 12 bases between. CDR3 length: 15 amino acids. CDR3: CASSVGGWGNTEAFF. In DNA, the CDR3 is TGTGCCAGCAGCGTCGGGGGATGGGGGAACACTGAAGCTTTCTTT.

The rearrangement joins TRBV30 to TRBJ1-5; D gene unclear. V lost 1 base and J lost 7, with 11 bases in between. Germline V gene sequence: CDR1 GTSNPN, CDR2 SVGIG (reference sequence). This CDR3 spans 13 amino acids. CDR3 nucleotide sequence: TGTGCCTGGAGTGACCCTTTTGGACAGCCCCAGCATTTT. Amino acids: CAWSDPFGQPQHF.

The chain couples TRBV11-2 to TRBJ2-1, with 8 bases fitting TRBD1. The germline gives CDR1 SGHAT, CDR2 FQNNGV. V gave up 4 bases and J gave up 7 bases; unmatched junction bases: 9. The CDR3 runs to 15 residues. CDR3 in amino acids: CASSSSPTGVNEQFF. CDR3 DNA sequence: TGTGCCAGCAGCTCGAGCCCGACAGGGGTGAATGAGCAGTTCTTC.

In regard to this clonotype: The CDR3 does not close with the conserved phenylalanine or tryptophan, likely indicating a read error. The chain joins TRBV27 to TRBJ2-1, with 7 positions matching TRBD1. The germline gives CDR1 MNHEY, CDR2 SMNVEV (reference sequence). The CDR3 length is 16 residues. After removal of 5 bases from V and 0 bases from J, the junction contained 7 bases not matched to a gene. The CDR3 DNA is TGTGCCAGCAGTCTGTTGACAGGGAGCTCCTACAATGAGCAGTTCCTC. It encodes CASSLLTGSSYNEQFL.

There are many counts of this clonotype. The V call is TRBV7-7, the J call TRBJ1-5, with TRBD1 as a possible D gene (6 bases). Trimming removed 0 bases from V and 6 bases from J, with 15 bases in between. CDR3 length: 16 residues. Germline assignment: CDR1 SSHAT and CDR2 FNYEAQ (reference sequence). CDR3 loop: CASSLAEYWGLQPQHF. CDR3 nucleotides: TGTGCCAGCAGCTTAGCGGAATATTGGGGGCTTCAGCCCCAGCATTTT.

This clonotype came up many times. The rearrangement links TRBV2 to TRBJ1-1; no firm D call. Germline values: CDR1 SNHLY, CDR2 FYNNEI. Trimming took 7 bases from V and 1 from J, leaving 10 bases between them. CDR3 length: 13 amino acids. In nucleotides, the CDR3 is TGTGCCAGCAAGCGGATGAAGAACACTGAAGCTTTCTTT. It is translated as CASKRMKNTEAFF. The full variable domain, its missing parts supplied by reference TRBV2 and TRBJ1-1, is EPEVTQTPSHQVTQMGQEVILRCVPISNHLYFYWYRQILGQKVEFLVSFYNNEISEKSEIFDDQFSVERPDGSNFTLKIRSTKLEDSAMYFCASKRMKNTEAFFGQGTRLTVV.

The V and J genes are TRBV6-6 and TRBJ1-1, with unresolved D. CDR3 length equals 13 residues. CDR1 MNHNY and CDR2 SVGAGI come from the germline V gene (reference sequence). V lost 5 bases and J 0 bases, leaving 7 bases between the germline ends. The CDR3 sequence: CASSAALNTEAFF. CDR3 DNA: TGTGCCAGCAGTGCAGCCTTGAACACTGAAGCTTTCTTT.

This clonotype was recorded at least ten times. This chain links TRBV4-3 with TRBJ2-5; perhaps TRBD2 as D (5 bases). Between the trimmed V and J ends, which lost 3 bases and 3 bases, there was a span of 17 bases. The length of the CDR3 is 16 residues. Germline loops: CDR1 LGHNA, CDR2 YSLEER. DNA of the CDR3: TGCGCCAGCAGCCAGGAAAAATACGGGGTGGAAGAGACCCAGTACTTC. Translated, it gives CASSQEKYGVEETQYF.

This clonotype was counted at least ten times. The V and J genes are TRBV2 and TRBJ2-7; TRBD2 is a possible D gene (5 bases). The CDR3 is 14 amino acids. V shed 3 bases and J shed 2 bases, with 11 bases lying between them. Germline V gene data show CDR1 as SNHLY and CDR2 as FYNNEI. The CDR3 region is CASSDLDGTYEQYF. CDR3 in DNA: TGTGCCAGCAGTGATTTGGACGGGACCTACGAGCAGTACTTC.

As for this clonotype: Germline is not matched at one junction end, which may reflect a read error. The chain combines TRBV12-3 or TRBV12-4 with TRBJ1-2; 11 bases agree with TRBD1. This CDR3 spans 15 amino acids. The CDR3 DNA follows: TGTGCCAGCAGCACCGGGACAGGGGGAGCCTATGGCTGCACCTTC. Its protein product is CASSTGTGGAYGCTF.

In its sample, this clonotype was seen a few times. The chain couples TRBV5-1 to TRBJ1-1, with D hard to call. This CDR3 has 12 amino acids. CDR1 and CDR2 from the germline V gene are SGHRS and YFSETQ. V shed 0 bases and J shed 10 bases, with 10 bases lying between them. As DNA, the CDR3 is TGCGCCAGCAGCTTGGGCGCCGACGGAGCTTTCTTT. The encoded protein is CASSLGADGAFF.

Many counts were recorded for this clonotype. The chain uses TRBV12-3 or TRBV12-4 and TRBJ2-3; tentatively, D is TRBD1 (6 bases). Trimming took off 6 bases at V and 6 bases at J, with 22 bases between the two ends. The CDR3 runs to 16 residues. Written as DNA, the CDR3 is TGTGCCAGCAGACCTGCACACGACAGGAGAGCCGATACGCAGTATTTT. Its protein product is CASRPAHDRRADTQYF.

V and J are TRBV7-8 and TRBJ2-2; 10 positions agree with TRBD1. The CDR3 runs 17 residues. V trimming: 3 bases; J trimming: 6 bases; junction bases outside the gene matches: 10. Germline CDR1 reads SGHVS; CDR2 reads FQNEAQ. The CDR3 here is CASSFRTGGEGPGELFF. The CDR3 region has the DNA TGTGCCAGCAGCTTCAGGACAGGGGGTGAGGGACCCGGGGAGCTGTTTTTT.

Notes on this clonotype: This likely comes from a read error, as the CDR3 has no conserved phenylalanine or tryptophan at its end. The chain has TRBV4-3 and TRBJ1-1; D unclear. The germline V and J ends were trimmed by 0 bases and 5 bases, with 7 bases remaining between them. CDR3 length equals 13 residues. Germline values: CDR1 LGHNA, CDR2 YSLEER. The chain's CDR3 is CASSQDLGTEAFS. CDR3 DNA sequence: TGCGCCAGCAGCCAAGACCTCGGAACTGAAGCTTTCTCT.

This sequence joins TRBV27 and TRBJ2-7, with D maybe TRBD1 (6 bases). The CDR3 spans 15 residues. Per germline, CDR1 MNHEY and CDR2 SMNVEV (reference sequence). V lost 2 bases to trimming and J lost 6 bases, with 17 bases between them. CDR3 loop: CASSLGPGEWREQYF. CDR3 DNA sequence: TGTGCCAGCAGTTTAGGGCCAGGGGAGTGGCGCGAGCAGTACTTC.

This clonotype was found many times. The gene calls are TRBV7-9 and TRBJ2-1; 10 bases align to TRBD1. Germline CDR1 is SEHNR and CDR2 is FQNEAQ (reference sequence). V gave up 6 bases and J gave up 4 bases; unmatched junction bases: 3. The CDR3 is made up of 14 amino acids. This CDR3 is CASRDRGPYNEQFF. CDR3 sequence (DNA): TGTGCCAGCAGAGACAGGGGGCCTTACAATGAGCAGTTCTTC.

This clonotype occurred many times. This chain connects TRBV29-1 to TRBJ2-5; D might be TRBD1 or TRBD2, each matching 5 bases. The CDR3 consists of 14 residues. From germline, CDR1 is SQVTM and CDR2 ANQGSEA. The V and J ends lost 0 bases and 1 base respectively, with 9 bases between them. The CDR3 DNA follows: TGCAGCGTTGAAGATCCGGGACGCCAAGAGACCCAGTACTTC. Its translation is CSVEDPGRQETQYF.

This clonotype was recorded at least ten times. The chain joins TRBV2 to TRBJ2-4, with D possibly being TRBD2 (5 bases). CDR1 and CDR2 (germline): SNHLY, FYNNEI. This CDR3 contains 14 residues. V was trimmed by 7 bases and J by 4 bases, leaving 14 bases between them. The CDR3 loop is CASIGSSAKNIQYF. Here the CDR3 DNA reads TGTGCCAGCATTGGGAGTAGCGCTAAAAACATTCAGTACTTC.

This clonotype was detected ten times or more. The chain has TRBV30 and TRBJ2-7; TRBD1 is a possible D gene (5 bases). CDR1 GTSNPN and CDR2 SVGIG come from the germline V gene (reference sequence). The V gene lost 0 bases and the J gene lost 5 bases, with 11 bases spanning the gap. This CDR3 is built from 13 residues. CDR3 amino acids: CAWSVGPRDEQYF. CDR3 DNA sequence: TGTGCCTGGAGTGTAGGCCCCAGGGACGAGCAGTACTTC. Variable domain in full (rest from reference TRBV30 and TRBJ2-7): SQTIHQWPATLVQPVGSPLSLECTVEGTSNPNLYWYRQAAGRGLQLLFYSVGIGQISSEVPQNLSASRPQDRQFILSSKKLLLSDSGFYLCAWSVGPRDEQYFGPGTRLTVT.

As for this clonotype: This clone may be a read error of a much larger clone one base away. The V and J genes are TRBV7-2 and TRBJ2-1, with D possibly being TRBD2 (6 bases). The CDR3 contains 16 residues. The germline gives CDR1 SGHTA, CDR2 FQGNSA. The DNA of the CDR3 is TGTGCCAGCACCCGACTAGTCCACCCCTCCTACAGTGAGCAGTTCTTC. Protein sequence: CASTRLVHPSYSEQFF.

Many counts were recorded for this clonotype. This chain's CDR3 is CASSLIGTGSYEQYF. The CDR3 region has the DNA TGCGCCAGCAGCTTGATCGGGACAGGCTCCTACGAGCAGTACTTC. V gene TRBV5-1 combines with J gene TRBJ2-7; TRBD1 aligns across 8 bases. The CDR3 extends over 15 amino acids. CDR1 is SGHRS and CDR2 is YFSETQ in the germline V gene. V lost 1 base to trimming and J lost 0 bases; unmatched junction nucleotides: 3. Combining the CDR3 with reference TRBV5-1 and TRBJ2-7 gives the whole variable domain KAGVTQTPRYLIKTRGQQVTLSCSPISGHRSVSWYQQTPGQGLQFLFEYFSETQRNKGNFPGRFSGRQFSNSRSEMNVSTLELGDSALYLCASSLIGTGSYEQYFGPGTRLTVT.

In the case of this clonotype: This may be a read error, as it is one base from a much larger clone. V and J are TRBV14 and TRBJ2-7, with D possibly TRBD2 on 6 matching bases. The CDR3 is 14 amino acids. The germline CDR1 and CDR2 sequences are SGHDN and FVKESK. The CDR3 protein is CASSQGRDPWEQCF. Written as DNA, the CDR3 is TGTGCCAGCAGCCAAGGGAGGGACCCCTGGGAGCAGTGCTTC.

This clonotype was recorded at least ten times. This sequence joins TRBV4-1 and TRBJ2-3; the D is unclear. The CDR3 covers 16 residues. The V gene's germline CDR1 is MGHRA and CDR2 YSYEKL. The V end was cut by 1 base, the J end by 1 base, with 12 bases between. The chain's CDR3 is CASSQVDEARTDTQYF. Here the CDR3 DNA reads TGCGCCAGCAGCCAAGTTGACGAGGCCCGCACAGATACGCAGTATTTT.

For this clonotype: With a much larger clone just one base away, this may be a read error. The chain combines TRBV28 with TRBJ1-2, with D maybe TRBD1 (5 bases). The CDR3 covers 15 residues. The germline V and J ends were trimmed by 6 bases and 3 bases, with 17 bases remaining between them. Germline-derived CDR1 and CDR2 are MDHEN and SYDVKM. Here the CDR3 reads CASSQEAGHHYGYTF. DNA for the CDR3: TGTGCCAGCAGCCAAGAGGCAGGGCATCACTATGGCTACACCTTC.